The 11 T cell receptor beta chains below were found in one sample sequenced in a study of blood T cell repertoires in COVID-19. TCRdb's copy holds only in-frame clones and misses some; the assay was immunoSEQ multiplex PCR. Among approximately 300,000 clones, 85% were seen once, and the ten largest hold under 2%. The specimen was PBMCs or T cells enriched from blood (not recorded which). These receptors all stem from a woman under 40 who had been exposed to COVID-19.

This rearrangement joins TRBV5-1 to TRBJ2-3, with D tentatively TRBD1 (6 bases). This CDR3 has 14 residues. V shed 4 bases and J shed 8 bases, with 17 bases lying between them. Germline-derived CDR1 and CDR2 are SGHRS and YFSETQ. The CDR3: CASSDPTGHGTQYF. The DNA for the CDR3 is TGCGCCAGCAGCGACCCCACAGGGCACGGTACGCAGTATTTT.

The chain uses TRBV7-8 and TRBJ1-1; D is perhaps TRBD1 (5 bases). Germline V gene sequence: CDR1 SGHVS, CDR2 FQNEAQ. V lost 5 bases and J lost 5, with 18 bases in between. This CDR3 is 15 amino acids long. CDR3 residues: CASSNPSGRGTEAFF. The CDR3 DNA reads TGTGCCAGCAGCAACCCCTCTGGGAGGGGTACTGAAGCTTTCTTT.

The gene calls are TRBV19 and TRBJ1-1; tentatively, D is TRBD1 (6 bases). CDR1 and CDR2 from the germline V gene are LNHDA and SQIVND (reference sequence). The V gene lost 7 bases and the J gene lost 1 base, with 13 bases spanning the gap. The CDR3 extends over 14 amino acids. The CDR3 protein is CASTTDRWNTEAFF. Written as DNA, the CDR3 is TGTGCCAGTACTACGGACAGATGGAACACTGAAGCTTTCTTT.

This clone was seen a few times. The chain has TRBV5-1 and TRBJ2-7, with 8 bases identical to TRBD1. CDR3 size: 14 residues. The trim removed 7 bases at V and 0 bases at J, leaving 6 bases unmatched. CDR1 and CDR2 from the germline V gene are SGHRS and YFSETQ. The CDR3 DNA follows: TGCGCCAGCCACCGGGACAGGCGCTCCTACGAGCAGTACTTC. Translation gives CASHRDRRSYEQYF.

This chain uses TRBV7-6 with TRBJ2-6, with a weak D call TRBD1 (7 bases). Germline V lookup: CDR1 SGHVS, CDR2 FNYEAQ. The germline V and J ends were trimmed by 3 bases and 7 bases, with 25 bases remaining between them. The CDR3 is 19 residues long. The CDR3 DNA reads as TGTGCCAGCAGCTTTGGGCCACCCGTCCAGGGGGGAAGAGCCAACGTCCTGACTTTC. Protein: CASSFGPPVQGGRANVLTF.

The chain links TRBV19 to TRBJ2-3; 7 bases fit TRBD1. Germline lookup yields CDR1 LNHDA and CDR2 SQIVND (reference sequence). This CDR3 has 19 amino acids. Trimming removed 3 bases from V and 0 bases from J; junction bases left unmatched: 15. The CDR3 loop reads CASSIRAHAYRGSTDTQYF. CDR3 coding DNA: TGTGCCAGTAGTATCCGCGCTCACGCTTACAGGGGCAGCACAGATACGCAGTATTTT.

This chain uses TRBV7-8 with TRBJ1-1, with a tentative D call TRBD1 (6 bases). The CDR3 spans 13 residues. V was pared by 5 bases and J by 7 bases, with 14 bases between. Germline CDR1 is SGHVS and CDR2 is FQNEAQ. This chain's CDR3 is CASSRGGRVEAFF. The CDR3 bases are TGTGCCAGCAGCCGAGGGGGGCGGGTTGAAGCTTTCTTT.

This chain joins TRBV28 and TRBJ1-6; D is perhaps TRBD1 (5 bases). V was clipped by 6 bases and J by 11 bases, with 11 bases between them. Looked up from germline, CDR1 is MDHEN and CDR2 is SYDVKM. The CDR3 loop spans 12 amino acids. The CDR3 spells CASSQGVTPLHF. Here the CDR3 DNA reads TGTGCCAGCAGCCAAGGGGTTACACCCCTCCACTTT.

This clone occurred a few times. The chain is built from TRBV11-2 and TRBJ1-6; D possibly corresponds to TRBD1 (6 bases). CDR1 and CDR2 (germline): SGHAT, FQNNGV. The CDR3 is made up of 15 amino acids. V lost 0 bases and J lost 7, with 10 bases in between. The CDR3 DNA follows: TGTGCCAGCAGCTTAGAGCGGACAGCGAATTCACCCCTCCACTTT. Amino acids: CASSLERTANSPLHF.

The gene calls are TRBV12-3 or TRBV12-4 and TRBJ1-2; a possible D gene is TRBD1 (5 bases). The CDR3 extends over 13 amino acids. V was cut by 7 bases and J by 1 base, with 10 bases left in between. CDR3 protein: CASKIDSNYGYTF. The CDR3 DNA is TGTGCCAGCAAAATCGACAGTAACTATGGCTACACCTTC.

The rearrangement links TRBV20-1 to TRBJ1-1, with TRBD1 as a possible D gene (5 bases). Trimming stripped 6 bases from V and 10 bases from J, with 15 bases between. The CDR3 consists of 11 residues. Germline-derived CDR1 and CDR2 are DFQATT and SNEGSKA (reference sequence). The DNA for the CDR3 is TGCAGTGCACCCTGGGGGAGGGGAGCTTTCTTT. Protein sequence: CSAPWGRGAFF.